Below, 26 T cell receptor beta chains from the same sample are listed, as sequenced in a study of monozygotic twins with inflammatory bowel disease. TCRdb reprocessed the 5' RACE reads and reports one entry per CDR3 protein, with no DNA. In total, the table holds over 150,000 distinct CDR3 sequences. The specimen sequenced was blood. The receptor set was obtained from a human donor with ulcerative colitis or Crohn's disease, or a healthy co-twin of an affected twin (not recorded which).

The rearrangement uses TRBV29-1 and TRBJ2-3; without DNA, the TCRdb call of TRBD2 cannot be checked. This CDR3 has 15 residues. Germline CDR1 and CDR2: SQVTM and ANQGSEA. This CDR3 is CSAADSGYSTDTQYF.

The V call is TRBV11-3, the J call TRBJ2-4. Germline assignment: CDR1 SGHNT and CDR2 YENEEA. This CDR3 contains 15 residues. The CDR3 spells CASSLGSGSEDIQYF.

This chain connects TRBV19 to TRBJ2-7; with no DNA, the TCRdb D assignment of TRBD1 cannot be verified. The CDR3 loop spans 14 amino acids. Germline assignment: CDR1 LNHDA and CDR2 SQIVND (reference sequence). CDR3 sequence reads: CASKPGTRSYEQYF.

The J gene is TRBJ1-2, the V gene TRBV6-5; the TCRdb D gene call, TRBD1, has no DNA to confirm it. In germline, CDR1 is MNHEY, CDR2 SVGAGI. CDR3 size: 16 residues. The CDR3 sequence: CASSYSERGANYGYTF.

V usage is TRBV20-1 and J usage is TRBJ2-1; TCRdb proposes TRBD2, but this gene call is untestable without DNA. CDR1 and CDR2 (germline): DFQATT, SNEGSKA (reference sequence). This CDR3 is built from 14 residues. The CDR3 protein is CSATGLAGGNEQFF.

The CDR3: CSVGRAGELFF. The rearrangement joins TRBV20-1 to TRBJ2-2. The germline V gene encodes CDR1 DFQATT and CDR2 SNEGSKA (reference sequence). The CDR3 runs 11 residues.

The chain uses TRBV10-2 and TRBJ1-1. Germline V CDR1 and CDR2: WSHSY, SAAADI. CDR3 length: 14 residues. CDR3 residues: CASNEGVEDTEAFF.

The chain uses TRBV9 and TRBJ2-1; checking the TCRdb D call of TRBD1 is not possible without DNA. Per germline, CDR1 SGDLS and CDR2 YYNGEE. The CDR3 runs to 14 residues. This CDR3 is CASSADGPLGEQFF. Complete variable domain (other parts from reference TRBV9 and TRBJ2-1): DSGVTQTPKHLITATGQRVTLRCSPRSGDLSVYWYQQSLDQGLQFLIQYYNGEERAKGNILERFSAQQFPDLHSELNLSSLELGDSALYFCASSADGPLGEQFFGPGTRLTVL.

The V call is TRBV7-8, the J call TRBJ2-4; the TCRdb D gene call, TRBD2, has no DNA to confirm it. Germline CDR1 reads SGHVS; CDR2 reads FQNEAQ. This CDR3 contains 11 residues. The CDR3 region is CASCLADIQYF.

This rearrangement joins TRBV6-5 to TRBJ2-2; TCRdb lists TRBD2, though no DNA is available to test this call. The CDR3 is 19 residues long. Germline V gene sequence: CDR1 MNHEY, CDR2 SVGAGI. CDR3 in amino acids: CASSYLETSGASQVWELFF.

The chain combines TRBV9 with TRBJ2-1; TCRdb reports TRBD2, a call that lacks DNA to check it against. Germline loops: CDR1 SGDLS, CDR2 YYNGEE. This CDR3 spans 16 amino acids. The CDR3 sequence is CASSIAVSGGYNEQFF.

The genes are TRBV4-2 and TRBJ2-7; with no DNA, the TCRdb D assignment of TRBD1 cannot be verified. CDR3 length equals 14 residues. From germline, CDR1 is LGHNA and CDR2 YNFKEQ. This CDR3 reads CASSPGPASYEQYF.

The chain carries TRBV7-3 and TRBJ2-3; the TRBD1 assignment by TCRdb is unverifiable without DNA. The CDR3 has 15 amino acids. CDR1 and CDR2 (germline): SGHTA, FQGTGA. The CDR3 sequence: CASRSSPGGVGTQYF.

The V call is TRBV28, the J call TRBJ2-1; no DNA is available, so the TRBD2 call from TCRdb remains unchecked. The CDR3 is made up of 16 amino acids. Germline V CDR1 and CDR2: MDHEN, SYDVKM. The CDR3 reads CASSSSGRDWYNEQFF.

This chain joins TRBV5-4 and TRBJ2-3. The germline CDR1 and CDR2 sequences are SGHNT and YYREEE (reference sequence). The CDR3 contains 12 residues. CDR3: CASSLESDTQYF.

V usage is TRBV7-8 and J usage is TRBJ2-1; TCRdb reports TRBD1, a call that lacks DNA to check it against. CDR3 length equals 14 residues. Germline V gene sequence: CDR1 SGHVS, CDR2 FQNEAQ. Here the CDR3 reads CTSREKRGYNEHFF. Full variable domain (missing parts from reference TRBV7-8 and TRBJ2-1): GAGVSQSPRYKVAKRGQDVALRCDPISGHVSLFWYQQALGQGPEFLTYFQNEAQLDKSGLPSDRFFAERPEGSVSTLKIQRTQQEDSAVYLCTSREKRGYNEHFFGPGTRLTVL.

The CDR3 reads CATSREYGGLDGNTIYF. This chain links TRBV15 with TRBJ1-3. CDR3 size: 17 residues. CDR1 is LNHNV and CDR2 is YYDKDF in the germline V gene (reference sequence). The entire variable domain, with the rest obtained from reference TRBV15 and TRBJ1-3, is as follows: DAMVIQNPRYQVTQFGKPVTLSCSQTLNHNVMYWYQQKSSQAPKLLFHYYDKDFNNEADTPDNFQSRRPNTSFCFLDIRSPGLGDTAMYLCATSREYGGLDGNTIYFGEGSWLTVV.

The chain uses TRBV27 and TRBJ2-1; with no DNA, the TCRdb D assignment of TRBD1 cannot be verified. Germline assignment: CDR1 MNHEY and CDR2 SMNVEV (reference sequence). The CDR3 totals 13 residues. The CDR3 spells CASRKQGANEQFF.

The chain carries TRBV28 and TRBJ2-7. Germline-derived CDR1 and CDR2 are MDHEN and SYDVKM. The CDR3 loop spans 15 amino acids. The CDR3 region is CASSLTAGYSYEQYF. Based on the CDR3 plus reference TRBV28 and TRBJ2-7, the full variable domain is DVKVTQSSRYLVKRTGEKVFLECVQDMDHENMFWYRQDPGLGLRLIYFSYDVKMKEKGDIPEGYSVSREKKERFSLILESASTNQTSMYLCASSLTAGYSYEQYFGPGTRLTVT.

This sequence joins TRBV7-2 and TRBJ2-1; the TCRdb call, TRBD2, lacks DNA for checking. Germline V gene lookup returns CDR1 SGHTA and CDR2 FQGNSA. The CDR3 contains 15 residues. The CDR3 region is CASSFTSITTNEQFF.

The V call is TRBV7-9, the J call TRBJ1-5. This CDR3 is 15 amino acids long. Germline values: CDR1 SEHNR, CDR2 FQNEAQ (reference sequence). The CDR3 spells CASSFIQTPNQPQHF.

The J gene is TRBJ2-1, the V gene TRBV7-3. Germline V gives CDR1 SGHTA, CDR2 FQGTGA. This CDR3 contains 13 residues. Here the CDR3 reads CASSLILNNEQFF.

This sequence joins TRBV7-2 and TRBJ2-1; lacking DNA, the TRBD1 call made by TCRdb goes unchecked. The CDR3 extends over 16 amino acids. The V gene's germline CDR1 is SGHTA and CDR2 FQGNSA. This chain's CDR3 is CASSSRAASSYNEQFF.

The V gene is TRBV20-1, the J gene TRBJ1-5; TCRdb's D gene call, TRBD1, goes unchecked for lack of DNA. The CDR3 loop spans 16 amino acids. CDR1 and CDR2 from the germline V gene are DFQATT and SNEGSKA (reference sequence). The CDR3 loop reads CSARDRARARGQPQHF.

This chain connects TRBV7-9 to TRBJ2-1; TCRdb outputs TRBD1, but without DNA this stays unchecked. This CDR3 is 16 amino acids long. Germline loops: CDR1 SEHNR, CDR2 FQNEAQ (reference sequence). This chain's CDR3 is CASSLALAGAYNEQFF.

The rearrangement joins TRBV7-3 to TRBJ2-5. There are 13 residues in the CDR3. Germline CDR1 and CDR2: SGHTA and FQGTGA. CDR3 region: CASSSQRGGTQYF.